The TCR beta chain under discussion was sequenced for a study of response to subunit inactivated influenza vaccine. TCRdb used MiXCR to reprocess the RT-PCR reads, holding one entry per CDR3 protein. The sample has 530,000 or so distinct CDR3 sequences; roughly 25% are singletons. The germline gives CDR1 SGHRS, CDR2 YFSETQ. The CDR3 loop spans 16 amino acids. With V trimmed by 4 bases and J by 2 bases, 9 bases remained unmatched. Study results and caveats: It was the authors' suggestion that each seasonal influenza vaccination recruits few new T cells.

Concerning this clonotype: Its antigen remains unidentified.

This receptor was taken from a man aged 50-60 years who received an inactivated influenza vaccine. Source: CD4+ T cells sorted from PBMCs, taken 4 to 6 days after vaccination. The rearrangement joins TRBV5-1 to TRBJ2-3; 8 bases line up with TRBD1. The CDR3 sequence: CASSATGVTYTDTQYF. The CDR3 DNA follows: TGCGCCAGCAGCGCGACAGGGGTTACCTACACAGATACGCAGTATTTT.